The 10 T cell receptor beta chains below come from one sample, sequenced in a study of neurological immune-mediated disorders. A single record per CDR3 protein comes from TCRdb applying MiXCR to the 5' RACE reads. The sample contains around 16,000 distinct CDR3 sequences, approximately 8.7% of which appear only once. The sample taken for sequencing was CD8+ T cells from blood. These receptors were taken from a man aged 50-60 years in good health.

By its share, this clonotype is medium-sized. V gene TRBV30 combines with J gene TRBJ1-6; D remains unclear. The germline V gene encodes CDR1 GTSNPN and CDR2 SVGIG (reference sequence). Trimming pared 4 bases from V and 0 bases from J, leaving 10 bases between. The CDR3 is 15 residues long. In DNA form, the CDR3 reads TGTGCCTGGACTCCGGAGATCTCCTATAATTCACCCCTCCACTTT. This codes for CAWTPEISYNSPLHF.

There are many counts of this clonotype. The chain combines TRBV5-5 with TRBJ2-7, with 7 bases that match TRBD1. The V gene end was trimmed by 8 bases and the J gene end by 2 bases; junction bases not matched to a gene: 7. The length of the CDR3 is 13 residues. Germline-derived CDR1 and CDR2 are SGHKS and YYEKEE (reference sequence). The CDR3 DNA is TGTGCCAGTAAACAGGGGAACACCTACGAGCAGTACTTC. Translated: CASKQGNTYEQYF.

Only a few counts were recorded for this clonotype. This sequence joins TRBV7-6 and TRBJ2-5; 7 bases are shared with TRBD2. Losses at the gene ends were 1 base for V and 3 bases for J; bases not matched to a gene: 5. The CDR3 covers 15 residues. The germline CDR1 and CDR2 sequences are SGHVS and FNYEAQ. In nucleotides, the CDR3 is TGTGCCAGCAGCTTAGATCCAGGGAGGGAAGAGACCCAGTACTTC. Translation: CASSLDPGREETQYF.

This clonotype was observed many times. The CDR3 DNA reads TGTGCCAGCACTCGCCCCGGGAGTGAAAATGAAAAACTGTTTTTT. Amino acid sequence: CASTRPGSENEKLFF. V usage is TRBV6-6 and J usage is TRBJ1-4; D remains unclear. Germline V gene sequence: CDR1 MNHNY, CDR2 SVGAGI (reference sequence). The CDR3 contains 15 residues. Trimming took off 7 bases at V and 5 bases at J, with 17 bases between the two ends.

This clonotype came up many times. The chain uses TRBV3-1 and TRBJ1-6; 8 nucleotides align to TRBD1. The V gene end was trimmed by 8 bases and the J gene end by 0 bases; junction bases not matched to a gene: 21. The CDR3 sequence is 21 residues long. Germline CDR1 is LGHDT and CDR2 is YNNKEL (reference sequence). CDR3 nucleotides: TGTGCCAGCTCGTCCTCCGGAAGACAGGGGATGCGGAGCTCCTATAATTCACCCCTCCACTTT. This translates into CASSSSGRQGMRSSYNSPLHF. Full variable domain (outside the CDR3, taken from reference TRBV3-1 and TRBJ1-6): DTAVSQTPKYLVTQMGNDKSIKCEQNLGHDTMYWYKQDSKKFLKIMFSYNNKELIINETVPNRFSPKSPDKAHLNLHINSLELGDSAVYFCASSSSGRQGMRSSYNSPLHFGNGTRLTVT.

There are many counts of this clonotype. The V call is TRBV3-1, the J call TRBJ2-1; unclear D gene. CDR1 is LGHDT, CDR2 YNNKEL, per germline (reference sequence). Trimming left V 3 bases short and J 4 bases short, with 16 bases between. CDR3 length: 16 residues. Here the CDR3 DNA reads TGTGCCAGCAGCCACATGACCGGGCCCACATACAATGAGCAGTTCTTC. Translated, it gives CASSHMTGPTYNEQFF.

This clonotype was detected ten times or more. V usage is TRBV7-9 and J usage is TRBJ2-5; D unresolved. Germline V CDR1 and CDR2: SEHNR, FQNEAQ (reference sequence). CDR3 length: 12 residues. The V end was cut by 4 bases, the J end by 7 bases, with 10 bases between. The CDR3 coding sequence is TGTGCCAGCAGCTCCCCAGCTGGGACCCAGTACTTC. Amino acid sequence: CASSSPAGTQYF.

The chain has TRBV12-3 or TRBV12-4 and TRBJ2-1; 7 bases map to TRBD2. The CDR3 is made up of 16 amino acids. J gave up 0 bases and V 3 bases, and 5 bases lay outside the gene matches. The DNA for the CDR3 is TGTGCCAGCAGTTTTGGGGGGGTGAGCTCCTACAATGAGCAGTTCTTC. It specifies CASSFGGVSSYNEQFF.

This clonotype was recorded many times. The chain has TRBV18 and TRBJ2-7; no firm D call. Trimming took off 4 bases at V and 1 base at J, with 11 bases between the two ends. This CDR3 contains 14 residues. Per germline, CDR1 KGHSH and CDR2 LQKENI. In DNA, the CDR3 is TGTGCCAGCTCACGAGAACACGCTTCCTACGAGCAGTACTTC. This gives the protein CASSREHASYEQYF.

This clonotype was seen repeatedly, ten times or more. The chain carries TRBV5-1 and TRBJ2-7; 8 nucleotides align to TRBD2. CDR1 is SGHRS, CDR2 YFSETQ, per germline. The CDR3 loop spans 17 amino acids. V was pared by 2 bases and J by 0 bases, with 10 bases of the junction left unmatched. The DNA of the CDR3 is TGCGCCAGCAGCTTAGCGGGAGCCCCACTGGGCTCCTACGAGCAGTACTTC. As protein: CASSLAGAPLGSYEQYF.